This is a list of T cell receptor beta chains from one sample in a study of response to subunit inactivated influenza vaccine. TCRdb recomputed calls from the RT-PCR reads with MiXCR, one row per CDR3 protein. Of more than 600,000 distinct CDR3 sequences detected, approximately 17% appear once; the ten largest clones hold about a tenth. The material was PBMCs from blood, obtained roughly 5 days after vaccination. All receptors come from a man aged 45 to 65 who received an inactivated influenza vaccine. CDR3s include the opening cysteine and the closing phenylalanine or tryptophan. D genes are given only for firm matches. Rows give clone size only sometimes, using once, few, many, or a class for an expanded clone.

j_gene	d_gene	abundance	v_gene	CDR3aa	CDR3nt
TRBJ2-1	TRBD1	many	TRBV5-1	CASSSDRAYNEQFF	TGCGCCAGCAGCTCAGACAGGGCGTACAATGAGCAGTTCTTC
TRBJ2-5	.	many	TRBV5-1	CASSPGTEETQYF	TGTGCCAGCAGCCCCGGGACGGAAGAGACCCAGTACTTC
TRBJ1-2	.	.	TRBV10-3	CAISESTLRGDYGYTF	TGTGCCATCAGTGAGTCGACGCTCAGGGGAGACTATGGCTACACCTTC
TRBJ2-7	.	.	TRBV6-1	CASRTGGSISYEQYF	TGTGCCAGCAGAACCGGAGGATCGATCTCCTACGAGCAGTACTTC
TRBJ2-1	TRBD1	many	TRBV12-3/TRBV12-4	CASSLGTGNEQFF	TGTGCCAGCAGTTTGGGGACAGGCAATGAGCAGTTCTTC
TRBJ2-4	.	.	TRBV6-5	CASSYVPGVAKNIQYF	TGTGCCAGCAGTTACGTTCCAGGGGTGGCCAAAAACATTCAGTACTTC
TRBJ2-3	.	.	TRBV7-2	CASSLVSSATDTQYF	TGTGCCAGCAGCTTAGTCTCATCAGCTACAGATACGCAGTATTTT
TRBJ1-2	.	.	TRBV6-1	CASSDRGSGYGYTF	TGTGCCAGCAGTGACCGGGGGAGCGGCTATGGCTACACCTTC
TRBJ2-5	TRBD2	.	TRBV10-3	CAISDLAGEETQYF	TGTGCCATCAGCGATTTAGCGGGAGAAGAGACCCAGTACTTC
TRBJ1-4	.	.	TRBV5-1	CVSSPQPSNEKLFF	TGCGTCAGCAGCCCACAACCGTCAAATGAAAAACTGTTTTTT
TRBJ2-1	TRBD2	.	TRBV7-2	CASSLTSGTRVGNEQFF	TGTGCCAGCAGCCTGACGTCCGGGACTAGGGTCGGTAATGAGCAGTTCTTC
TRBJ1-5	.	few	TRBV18	CASSLGTSYSNQPQHF	TGTGCCAGCTCACTCGGGACAAGCTATAGCAATCAGCCCCAGCATTTT
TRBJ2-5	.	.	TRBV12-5	CASAPGEQQTQYF	TGTGCTAGTGCCCCGGGGGAGCAGCAGACCCAGTACTTC
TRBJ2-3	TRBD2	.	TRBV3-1	CVSSRAGGPTDTQYF	TGTGTCAGCAGCCGAGCGGGAGGGCCGACAGATACGCAGTATTTT
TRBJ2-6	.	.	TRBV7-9	CASSSFSQGAGANVLTF	TGTGCCAGCAGCTCCTTTTCTCAAGGGGCCGGGGCCAACGTCCTGACTTTC
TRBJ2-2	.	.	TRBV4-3	CASSQEPGSRTGELFF	TGCGCCAGCAGCCAAGAGCCAGGGTCGCGCACCGGGGAGCTGTTTTTT
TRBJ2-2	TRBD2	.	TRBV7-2	CASSFLAGVVTGELFF	TGTGCCAGCAGCTTCCTAGCGGGAGTCGTGACCGGGGAGCTGTTTTTT
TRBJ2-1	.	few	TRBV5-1	CASSLEVTYNEQFF	TGCGCCAGCAGCTTGGAGGTCACCTACAATGAGCAGTTCTTC
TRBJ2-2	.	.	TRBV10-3	CAIRDPTGELFF	TGTGCCATCAGGGACCCCACCGGGGAGCTGTTTTTT
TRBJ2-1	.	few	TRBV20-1	CSARSASRGNNEQFF	TGCAGTGCTAGGAGCGCCTCCCGGGGAAACAATGAGCAGTTCTTC
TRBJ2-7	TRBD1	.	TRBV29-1	CSVGTGSYEQYF	TGCAGCGTAGGGACAGGCTCCTACGAGCAGTACTTC
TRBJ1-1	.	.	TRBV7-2	CASIFGGRASTEAFF	TGTGCCAGCATCTTTGGGGGCAGGGCGAGCACTGAAGCTTTCTTT
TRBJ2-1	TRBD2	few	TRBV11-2	CASSFLIRTSGGTYNEQFF	TGTGCCAGCAGCTTCCTAATCCGGACTAGCGGGGGGACCTACAATGAGCAGTTCTTC
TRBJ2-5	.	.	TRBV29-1	CSVYGGDETQYF	TGCAGCGTTTACGGGGGCGATGAGACCCAGTACTTC
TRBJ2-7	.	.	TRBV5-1	CASSLGPYVQYF	TGCGCCAGCAGCTTGGGCCCCTACGTGCAGTACTTC
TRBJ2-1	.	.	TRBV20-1	CSARDFGGGLYNEQFF	TGCAGTGCTAGAGATTTTGGCGGAGGCCTCTACAATGAGCAGTTCTTC
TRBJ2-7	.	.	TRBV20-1	CSARDMSDGPYEQYF	TGCAGTGCTAGAGATATGAGCGACGGGCCCTACGAGCAGTACTTC
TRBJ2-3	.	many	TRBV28	CASSPQGSTDTQYF	TGTGCCAGCAGCCCACAGGGTAGCACAGATACGCAGTATTTT
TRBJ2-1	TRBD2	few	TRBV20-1	CSARDPWHTGGNEQFF	TGCAGTGCTAGAGATCCGTGGCATACGGGAGGCAATGAGCAGTTCTTC
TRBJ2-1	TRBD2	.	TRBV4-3	CASSPRTSGGTLNEQFF	TGCGCCAGCAGCCCCAGGACTAGCGGGGGGACTTTAAATGAGCAGTTCTTC
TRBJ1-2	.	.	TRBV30	CAWARGHHGYTF	TGTGCCTGGGCCCGGGGCCATCATGGCTACACCTTC
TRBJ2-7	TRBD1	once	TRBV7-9	CASSPRWTGKYEQYF	TGTGCCAGCAGCCCCCGCTGGACAGGAAAGTACGAGCAGTACTTC
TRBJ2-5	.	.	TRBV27	CASSLFRSSQETQYF	TGTGCCAGCAGTTTATTTCGCTCGTCCCAAGAGACCCAGTACTTC
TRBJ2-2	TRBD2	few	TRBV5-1	CASSLVRGKNTGELFF	TGCGCCAGCAGCTTGGTGCGGGGGAAGAACACCGGGGAGCTGTTTTTT
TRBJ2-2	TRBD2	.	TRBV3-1	CASSQVLNSGMATGELFF	TGTGCCAGCAGCCAAGTTCTTAATAGCGGGATGGCCACCGGGGAGCTGTTTTTT
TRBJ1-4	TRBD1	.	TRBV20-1	CSAVPGQGENEKLFF	TGCAGTGCTGTCCCGGGACAGGGGGAGAATGAAAAACTGTTTTTT
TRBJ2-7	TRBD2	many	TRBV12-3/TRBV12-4	CASRRTSGGRSEQYF	TGTGCCAGCAGAAGGACTAGCGGGGGTCGTTCCGAGCAGTACTTC
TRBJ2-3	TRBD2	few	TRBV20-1	CSARRTPTSGGAADTQYF	TGCAGTGCTAGACGAACCCCCACTAGCGGGGGGGCCGCAGATACGCAGTATTTT
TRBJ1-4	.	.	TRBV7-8	CASSLLPSGIRDEKLFF	TGTGCCAGCAGCCTCCTACCGTCCGGGATAAGGGACGAAAAACTGTTTTTT
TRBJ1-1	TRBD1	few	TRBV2	CASSESRGRNTEAFF	TGTGCCAGCAGTGAATCCAGGGGGAGGAACACTGAAGCTTTCTTT
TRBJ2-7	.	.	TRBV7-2	CASSLTIAYEQYF	TGTGCCAGCAGCTTAACCATCGCCTACGAGCAGTACTTC
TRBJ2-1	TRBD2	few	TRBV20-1	CSASISGGAYNEQFF	TGCAGTGCTAGCATTAGCGGGGGGGCGTACAATGAGCAGTTCTTC
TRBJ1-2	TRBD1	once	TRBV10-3	CAISGGQANTYGYTF	TGTGCCATCAGTGGAGGACAGGCGAACACTTATGGCTACACCTTC
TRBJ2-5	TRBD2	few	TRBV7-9	CASSPWEGNQETQYF	TGTGCCAGCAGCCCCTGGGAGGGCAATCAAGAGACCCAGTACTTC
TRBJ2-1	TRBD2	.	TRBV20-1	CSAPRLYGGGRGEQFF	TGCAGTGCGCCCCGACTTTATGGGGGAGGGCGCGGTGAGCAGTTCTTC
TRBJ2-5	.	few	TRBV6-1	CASSPLVSQETQYF	TGTGCCAGCAGTCCCCTCGTTTCTCAAGAGACCCAGTACTTC
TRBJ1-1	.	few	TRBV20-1	CIKEPGTANTEAFF	TGCATTAAAGAGCCGGGGACGGCGAACACTGAAGCTTTCTTT
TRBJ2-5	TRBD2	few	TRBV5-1	CASSLTSGRAQETQYF	TGCGCCAGCAGCTTGACTAGCGGGAGGGCCCAAGAGACCCAGTACTTC
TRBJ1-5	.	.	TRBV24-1	CATSENTGLPSNQPQHF	TGTGCCACCAGTGAAAACACAGGGCTGCCTAGCAATCAGCCCCAGCATTTT
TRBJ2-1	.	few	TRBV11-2	CASSPTRGRQANYNEQFF	TGTGCCAGCAGCCCCACTCGGGGTAGACAGGCCAATTACAATGAGCAGTTCTTC
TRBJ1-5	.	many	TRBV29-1	CSVAGTDSNQPQHF	TGCAGCGTTGCCGGGACTGATAGCAATCAGCCCCAGCATTTT
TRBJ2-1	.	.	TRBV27	CASSLLASAPHEQFF	TGTGCCAGCAGTTTATTGGCTAGCGCCCCCCATGAGCAGTTCTTC
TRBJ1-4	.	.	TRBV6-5	CASSYSKWAVGAEKLFF	TGTGCCAGCAGTTACTCGAAATGGGCAGTAGGCGCTGAAAAACTGTTTTTT
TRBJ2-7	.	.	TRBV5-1	CASSSRSPQSSYEQYF	TGCGCCAGCAGCTCCCGGTCGCCTCAAAGCTCCTACGAGCAGTACTTC